This T cell receptor (beta chain) was observed in a study of shared clonotypes between healthy human individuals. The overall study: Those who served as donors were two women and a few men between the ages of 18 and 49.

A word on this clone: No antigen is known for it.

With 5 bases removed from V and 6 bases from J, the gap between germline ends came to 6 bases. The CDR3 loop spans 11 amino acids. CDR1 is MNHEY, CDR2 SVGAGI, per germline. The assay was run at deep level. For unsorted PBMC, 300 ng DNA per replicate equaled tens of thousands of T cell genomes. Using immunoSEQ multiplex PCR, the repertoire was profiled, and TCRdb retains in-frame clones only, with some absent. Among about 470,000 clones listed, about four fifths were seen once. General study findings and limits: Sampling covered nothing but blood. Tissue TCR repertoires likely differ from those found in blood.

What was sequenced was PBMCs. The TCR was taken from a middle-aged woman in good health. Some clones in this sample may be carry-over from other donors' samples. V usage is TRBV6-5 and J usage is TRBJ2-3; D may be TRBD1 (6 bases). The CDR3 DNA reads TGTGCCAGCAGTACAGGGGATACGCAGTATTTT. Amino acids: CASSTGDTQYF.